The 5 T cell receptor beta chains below all came from one sample that was sequenced in a study of PD-L1 blockade in urothelial cancer (dated by TCRdb to about 2017). Library method: the immunoSEQ multiplex PCR assay. TCRdb holds this immuneACCESS table with in-frame rearrangements only. Some clones are missing; in checked studies, unresolved V genes explain under half, and the rest has no known cause. Within this sample are tens of thousands of clones, with 84% of them counted one time only. The ten largest clones capture 4% to 6% of the sample. Sequenced material: PBMCs, taken around atezolizumab (anti-PD-L1) treatment. Source of these receptors: a man aged 65 to 85 with urothelial cancer.

In its sample, this clone was seen once. The chain joins TRBV7-8 to TRBJ1-5; D remains unclear. The V end lost 1 base, the J end lost 11 bases, and 9 bases lay between the germline ends. The CDR3 consists of 12 residues. Per the germline V gene, CDR1 is SGHVS and CDR2 is FQNEAQ. CDR3 coding DNA: TGTGCCAGCAGCTTAGGGATTCGGGCCCAGCATTTT. Its translation: CASSLGIRAQHF.

This clone has only one observation. The rearrangement uses TRBV6-5 and TRBJ1-5; 7 nucleotides agree with TRBD1. The ends lost 8 bases at V and 3 bases at J; junction bases unmatched: 4. This CDR3 comprises 13 residues. Germline V CDR1 and CDR2: MNHEY, SVGAGI. The CDR3 loop reads CASADRLNQPQHF. CDR3 nucleotides: TGTGCCAGCGCGGACAGGCTCAATCAGCCCCAGCATTTT.

The table lists this clone with a few counts. The gene calls are TRBV18 and TRBJ1-3; D not resolved. The CDR3 contains 16 residues. With 1 base removed from V and 2 bases from J, the gap between germline ends came to 12 bases. Germline CDR1 KGHSH, CDR2 LQKENI. CDR3 amino acids: CASSPLPGFPGNTIYF. The CDR3 region has the DNA TGTGCCAGCTCACCACTACCAGGATTTCCTGGAAACACCATATATTTT.

The V and J genes are TRBV2 and TRBJ2-2; 8 nucleotides agree with TRBD1. V trimming: 4 bases; J trimming: 7 bases; junction bases outside the gene matches: 8. The CDR3 contains 15 residues. Germline CDR1 and CDR2: SNHLY and FYNNEI. DNA of the CDR3: TGTGCCAGCAGTGGGAGGACAGGGATGGTCGGGGAGCTGTTTTTT. Its translation: CASSGRTGMVGELFF.

The genes are TRBV10-3 and TRBJ2-1; D perhaps matches TRBD2 (5 bases). V was cut by 2 bases and J by 13 bases, with 18 bases left in between. Germline V gives CDR1 ENHRY, CDR2 SYGVKD. CDR3 length: 14 residues. The CDR3 sequence is CAISERSTVAQQFF. CDR3 sequence (DNA): TGTGCCATCAGTGAGAGATCCACGGTAGCGCAACAGTTCTTC.